This TCR beta chain was observed in a study of identical twins. The V end lost 0 bases, the J end lost 4 bases, and 7 bases lay between the germline ends. The CDR3 totals 13 residues. Germline-derived CDR1 and CDR2 are LGHNA and YSLEER. Template switching supplied a universal primer site; unique molecular identifiers were carried on the cDNA. TCRdb reprocessed the 5' RACE reads via MiXCR and lists one record per CDR3 protein. The sample contains under 900,000 distinct CDR3 sequences, 15% to 20% of which appear only once. The data also belong to a second study, concerning T cells expressing NK-cell markers. That paper notes: Each of six donors carried dominant NKG2C+ clonotypes accounting for about 1.0-8% of CD8+ T cells.

The genes are TRBV4-3 and TRBJ2-7; D is uncertain. The sequence came from a woman between 18 and 29 years old in good health. Material for sequencing was PBMCs. DNA for the CDR3: TGCGCCAGCAGCCAAGATAAAGGGTACGAGCAGTACTTC. It translates to CASSQDKGYEQYF.